Shown below are 32 T cell receptor beta chains from a single sample sequenced in a study of shared clonotypes between healthy human individuals. This table comes from immunoSEQ multiplex PCR, and its TCRdb copy is limited to in-frame clones, with some not included. The sample contains about 680,000 clones, about 90% of which appear only once. Positively selected for CCR7, the CD45RO-negative cells used as naive CD8 cells excluded terminally differentiated effector memory CD45RA+ cells. The sequenced sample was naive CD8+ T cells sorted from blood. The source of these receptors is a man aged 25 to 40 in good health.

This rearrangement joins TRBV28 to TRBJ2-7, with D perhaps TRBD1 (5 bases). In germline, CDR1 is MDHEN, CDR2 SYDVKM. V was shortened by 7 bases and J by 0 bases, with 28 bases between the two germline ends. This CDR3 has 19 residues. The CDR3 spells CASKTHQGGNSPSSYEQYF. DNA for the CDR3: TGTGCCAGCAAAACTCACCAGGGTGGAAACAGTCCCAGCTCCTACGAGCAGTACTTC.

The V gene is TRBV9, the J gene TRBJ1-4; D may be TRBD1 (5 bases). V was pared by 3 bases and J by 0 bases, with 15 bases between. Germline CDR1 is SGDLS and CDR2 is YYNGEE. The CDR3 runs 17 residues. The CDR3 nucleotides are TGTGCCAGCAGCGACCACGGGGGGTCTGCAACTAATGAAAAACTGTTTTTT. This sequence encodes CASSDHGGSATNEKLFF.

This clone appeared a single time. J is TRBJ2-7 and V is TRBV6-5; D is uncertain. The CDR3 contains 14 residues. Germline CDR1 reads MNHEY; CDR2 reads SVGAGI. Trimming stripped 5 bases from V and 7 bases from J, with 18 bases between. The CDR3 spells CASSMGQVDEEQYF. The CDR3 coding sequence is TGTGCCAGCAGTATGGGCCAGGTAGATGAAGAGCAGTACTTC.

The chain is built from TRBV18 and TRBJ2-1, with D tentatively TRBD2 (6 bases). The CDR3 consists of 15 residues. Trimming left V 5 bases short and J 7 bases short, with 18 bases between. Germline values: CDR1 KGHSH, CDR2 LQKENI. CDR3 DNA sequence: TGTGCCAGCTCAGAGTTTCCGGTTCGGGAGAATGAGCAGTTCTTC. This sequence encodes CASSEFPVRENEQFF.

V is TRBV15 and J is TRBJ2-1; the D gene is possibly TRBD1 (6 bases). Germline CDR1 LNHNV, CDR2 YYDKDF (reference sequence). The ends were cut back, 2 bases at V and 0 bases at J, with 17 bases in the middle. The CDR3 is 18 residues long. The CDR3 sequence: CATSRPHRVASSYNEQFF. CDR3 DNA sequence: TGTGCCACCAGCAGACCTCACAGGGTAGCGAGCTCCTACAATGAGCAGTTCTTC.

The gene calls are TRBV7-8 and TRBJ2-7; 10 bases are shared with TRBD1. This CDR3 comprises 14 residues. V lost 3 bases to trimming and J lost 4 bases; unmatched junction nucleotides: 3. CDR1 is SGHVS, CDR2 FQNEAQ, per germline. The chain's CDR3 is CASSLGTGVYEQYF. CDR3 bases: TGTGCCAGCAGCTTGGGGACAGGGGTGTACGAGCAGTACTTC.

The V and J genes are TRBV27 and TRBJ2-2; perhaps TRBD2 as D (6 bases). The CDR3 runs to 14 residues. Per the germline V gene, CDR1 is MNHEY and CDR2 is SMNVEV (reference sequence). V dropped 8 bases and J dropped 6 bases, with 16 bases sitting between them. The CDR3 bases are TGTGCCAGCGGTCGCGGGGCTCTGGCCGGGGAGCTGTTTTTT. Protein product: CASGRGALAGELFF.

The chain combines TRBV6-6 with TRBJ2-5; 8 bases line up with TRBD2. CDR3 length equals 15 residues. J was trimmed by 2 bases and V by 10 bases; bases with no gene match: 12. Germline V lookup: CDR1 MNHNY, CDR2 SVGAGI (reference sequence). The CDR3 is CATGLNSGIQETQYF. The CDR3 nucleotides are TGTGCCACCGGGCTGAATAGCGGGATTCAAGAGACCCAGTACTTC.

V and J are TRBV6-5 and TRBJ2-7; TRBD1 matches at 10 bases. The V gene end was trimmed by 2 bases and the J gene end by 2 bases; junction bases not matched to a gene: 0. The germline gives CDR1 MNHEY, CDR2 SVGAGI. This CDR3 has 14 amino acids. The CDR3 protein is CASSYGQGAYEQYF. DNA of the CDR3: TGTGCCAGCAGTTACGGACAGGGGGCCTACGAGCAGTACTTC.

The genes are TRBV27 and TRBJ2-1; 10 bases map to TRBD1. CDR1 MNHEY and CDR2 SMNVEV come from the germline V gene (reference sequence). Germline trimming cut 5 bases from V and 2 bases from J; bases unmatched to any gene: 9. This CDR3 has 17 amino acids. The CDR3 spells CASSLPGQGFPYNEQFF. The CDR3 DNA follows: TGTGCCAGCAGTCTCCCGGGACAGGGGTTCCCCTACAATGAGCAGTTCTTC.

The chain links TRBV11-2 to TRBJ2-4; 8 bases are shared with TRBD1. The CDR3 has 16 amino acids. Germline CDR1 is SGHAT and CDR2 is FQNNGV. Germline trimming cut 5 bases from V and 2 bases from J; bases unmatched to any gene: 8. The CDR3 DNA is TGTGCCAGCAGCCACTCAGGGGGCGCGTCCAAAAACATTCAGTACTTC. Translated: CASSHSGGASKNIQYF.

The chain carries TRBV5-1 and TRBJ2-1, with 9 bases matching TRBD2. V gave up 2 bases and J gave up 9 bases; unmatched junction bases: 12. Germline V CDR1 and CDR2: SGHRS, YFSETQ. The CDR3 consists of 16 residues. The DNA for the CDR3 is TGCGCCAGCAGCTTCTCTATGGAGCGGGAGGTCCCTGAGCAGTTCTTC. It yields the protein CASSFSMEREVPEQFF.

Only one count was recorded for this clone. The J gene is TRBJ1-1, the V gene TRBV30; the D is unclear. The V gene lost 0 bases and the J gene lost 5 bases, with 7 bases spanning the gap. The V gene's germline CDR1 is GTSNPN and CDR2 SVGIG (reference sequence). The CDR3 covers 12 residues. The CDR3 spells CAWSVWLTEAFF. DNA for the CDR3: TGTGCCTGGAGTGTCTGGTTAACTGAAGCTTTCTTT.

On this clone itself: Other DNA variants within this sample encode the same CDR3. The chain employs TRBV28 and TRBJ2-7; D not certain. Germline V gene sequence: CDR1 MDHEN, CDR2 SYDVKM. The V end lost 3 bases, the J end lost 5 bases, and 5 bases lay between the germline ends. CDR3 size: 11 residues. The CDR3 DNA is TGTGCCAGCAGTTTCGGCAACGAGCAGTACTTC. Its translation: CASSFGNEQYF.

This clone was picked up one time. The V gene is TRBV29-1, the J gene TRBJ2-3; D ambiguous. Per the germline V gene, CDR1 is SQVTM and CDR2 is ANQGSEA. This CDR3 is 13 amino acids long. V lost 0 bases to trimming and J lost 4 bases, with 8 bases between them. The CDR3 here is CSVEDLEADTQYF. The CDR3 bases are TGCAGCGTTGAAGATCTAGAGGCAGATACGCAGTATTTT.

The chain couples TRBV5-1 to TRBJ2-1; D is uncertain. Germline-derived CDR1 and CDR2 are SGHRS and YFSETQ. CDR3 length: 11 residues. V was clipped by 5 bases and J by 8 bases, with 8 bases between them. DNA for the CDR3: TGCGCCAGCAGTAGGTCTCATGAGCAGTTCTTC. Translated: CASSRSHEQFF.

This chain uses TRBV4-3 with TRBJ2-7; 7 bases map to TRBD1. The CDR3 is 15 residues long. The junction had 8 bases not matched to a gene; V was cut back by 2 bases and J by 4 bases. The germline V gene has CDR1 LGHNA and CDR2 YSLEER. The CDR3 region is CASSQSDRERYEQYF. For the CDR3, the DNA is TGCGCCAGCAGCCAAAGTGACAGGGAGAGGTACGAGCAGTACTTC.

The chain recombines TRBV11-2 with TRBJ2-7; no definite D call. The V and J ends lost 3 bases and 0 bases respectively, with 9 bases between them. The CDR3 consists of 14 residues. The germline V gene encodes CDR1 SGHAT and CDR2 FQNNGV. CDR3 sequence (DNA): TGTGCCAGCAGCTTCCACATTAGCTCCTACGAGCAGTACTTC. It encodes CASSFHISSYEQYF.

The chain couples TRBV19 to TRBJ1-1; D not certain. CDR1 and CDR2 from the germline V gene are LNHDA and SQIVND (reference sequence). The V gene lost 3 bases and the J gene lost 0 bases, with 8 bases spanning the gap. This CDR3 comprises 14 residues. The CDR3 DNA follows: TGTGCCAGTAGTATGGATGTAATGAACACTGAAGCTTTCTTT. It encodes CASSMDVMNTEAFF.

The rearrangement links TRBV9 to TRBJ2-3; weak D call: TRBD2 (6 bases). V dropped 4 bases and J dropped 2 bases, with 20 bases sitting between them. The CDR3 has 17 amino acids. In germline, CDR1 is SGDLS, CDR2 YYNGEE. Written as DNA, the CDR3 is TGTGCCAGCAGCACAAGAAGGGGTGGGGGGACCACAGATACGCAGTATTTT. Its protein product is CASSTRRGGGTTDTQYF.

This chain links TRBV6-5 with TRBJ2-1, with D unclear. There are 12 residues in the CDR3. CDR1 is MNHEY, CDR2 SVGAGI, per germline. The V end was cut by 2 bases, the J end by 8 bases, with 7 bases between. The CDR3 DNA reads TGTGCCAGCAGTTACGGAACTCATGAGCAGTTCTTC. Protein sequence: CASSYGTHEQFF.

The chain couples TRBV7-9 to TRBJ2-1; 11 nucleotides agree with TRBD2. Germline CDR1 SEHNR, CDR2 FQNEAQ (reference sequence). The CDR3 sequence is 16 residues long. V gave up 4 bases and J gave up 5 bases; unmatched junction bases: 7. This chain's CDR3 is CASSSPGTSGNNEQFF. In DNA form, the CDR3 reads TGTGCCAGCAGCTCCCCCGGGACTAGCGGAAACAATGAGCAGTTCTTC.

The chain is built from TRBV27 and TRBJ2-3; D possibly corresponds to TRBD2 (5 bases). Deletions cut 2 bases from V and 0 bases from J, with 12 bases between. The CDR3 consists of 16 residues. Germline CDR1 reads MNHEY; CDR2 reads SMNVEV (reference sequence). The CDR3 protein is CASSLVRARSTDTQYF. In DNA, the CDR3 is TGTGCCAGCAGTTTAGTGCGGGCCCGTAGCACAGATACGCAGTATTTT.

The J gene is TRBJ2-7, the V gene TRBV5-1; D unclear. Germline loops: CDR1 SGHRS, CDR2 YFSETQ. Trimming stripped 2 bases from V and 3 bases from J, with 9 bases between. The CDR3 loop spans 13 amino acids. In DNA, the CDR3 is TGCGCCAGCAGCTTTGGCCAACACTACGAGCAGTACTTC. Protein sequence: CASSFGQHYEQYF.

The count of this clone is one. The J gene is TRBJ2-3, the V gene TRBV7-9; 10 bases align to TRBD2. Germline V gives CDR1 SEHNR, CDR2 FQNEAQ (reference sequence). V was pared by 5 bases and J by 5 bases, with 13 bases of the junction left unmatched. The CDR3 spans 17 residues. This CDR3 reads CASSVRSSGSREDTQYF. In DNA, the CDR3 is TGTGCCAGCAGCGTGCGGTCTAGCGGGAGTCGTGAAGATACGCAGTATTTT.

V gene TRBV27 combines with J gene TRBJ1-5; 11 nucleotides line up with TRBD1. Germline CDR1 MNHEY, CDR2 SMNVEV (reference sequence). V shed 5 bases and J 5 bases; nucleotides not matched to a gene: 5. This CDR3 has 15 residues. Written as DNA, the CDR3 is TGTGCCAGCAGTCCAGGGACAGGGGGTTATCAGCCCCAGCATTTT. Amino acids: CASSPGTGGYQPQHF.

The rearrangement uses TRBV28 and TRBJ2-5, with D possibly being TRBD1 or TRBD2 (5 bases each). The J call may be faulty, since TRBJ2-7 better matches the DNA end. Germline V gives CDR1 MDHEN, CDR2 SYDVKM. This CDR3 is built from 12 residues. CDR3 in amino acids: CATRGLTYEQYF. The DNA of the CDR3 is TGTGCCACCCGGGGCTTAACCTACGAGCAGTACTTC.

This chain uses TRBV5-1 with TRBJ2-6; D may be TRBD1 or TRBD2 (5 bases each). The CDR3 runs to 16 residues. CDR1 and CDR2 (germline): SGHRS, YFSETQ. V gave up 0 bases and J gave up 0 bases, with 7 bases separating them. CDR3 amino acids: CASSLEGSSGANVLTF. CDR3 coding DNA: TGCGCCAGCAGCTTGGAGGGGAGCTCTGGGGCCAACGTCCTGACTTTC.

The rearrangement joins TRBV11-2 to TRBJ1-1, with 7 nucleotides matching TRBD1. V shed 1 base, J shed 5 bases, and the junction held 13 bases outside the gene matches. The germline V gene encodes CDR1 SGHAT and CDR2 FQNNGV. This CDR3 region has 17 residues. The DNA of the CDR3 is TGTGCCAGCAGCTTAGTGACAGGGACACCTCCCCGGACTGAAGCTTTCTTT. This codes for CASSLVTGTPPRTEAFF. Supplemented by reference TRBV11-2 and TRBJ1-1, the full variable domain reads EAGVAQSPRYKIIEKRQSVAFWCNPISGHATLYWYQQILGQGPKLLIQFQNNGVVDDSQLPKDRFSAERLKGVDSTLKIQPAKLEDSAVYLCASSLVTGTPPRTEAFFGQGTRLTVV.

The J gene is TRBJ2-7, the V gene TRBV9; D gene unclear. There are 14 residues in the CDR3. Trimming took off 4 bases at V and 5 bases at J, with 16 bases between the two ends. The germline V gene has CDR1 SGDLS and CDR2 YYNGEE. CDR3 protein: CASSSRSLGNEQYF. The CDR3 DNA is TGTGCCAGCAGCTCCCGGAGCCTAGGGAACGAGCAGTACTTC.

V gene TRBV9 combines with J gene TRBJ2-7; tentatively, D is TRBD2 (5 bases). The CDR3 runs to 13 residues. From germline, CDR1 is SGDLS and CDR2 YYNGEE. Trimming removed 9 bases from V and 9 bases from J, with 22 bases in between. For the CDR3, the DNA is TGTGCCATAAGAGGGCATCTACCCCGGGGGCAGTACTTC. It codes for CAIRGHLPRGQYF.

This chain links TRBV6-5 with TRBJ2-1; D gene uncertain. The length of the CDR3 is 13 residues. The germline CDR1 and CDR2 sequences are MNHEY and SVGAGI. Trimming removed 2 bases from V and 6 bases from J, with 8 bases in between. CDR3 DNA sequence: TGTGCCAGCAGTTACCCGGATACCAATGAGCAGTTCTTC. Protein: CASSYPDTNEQFF.